The 14 T cell receptor beta chains in this list originate from one sample, sequenced in a study of cytotoxic CD8 clonotypes in ibrutinib-treated CLL. Measured with immunoSEQ multiplex PCR; TCRdb has only the in-frame clones, and not every one. The sample includes 35,000 to 40,000 clones, roughly 72% of them seen just once. The sample in question was PBMCs, obtained at disease progression, from a patient treated with ibrutinib. The receptors were sampled from a human donor with chronic lymphocytic leukemia.

The J gene is TRBJ1-1, the V gene TRBV27, with D possibly TRBD1 on 6 matching bases. V lost 3 bases and J lost 4, with 9 bases in between. The CDR3 contains 13 residues. Germline values: CDR1 MNHEY, CDR2 SMNVEV (reference sequence). The CDR3 spells CASSFRGLTEAFF. The CDR3, as DNA: TGTGCCAGCAGTTTCCGGGGGCTCACTGAAGCTTTCTTT.

The chain has TRBV5-6 and TRBJ2-1, with 10 positions matching TRBD2. CDR3 length: 14 amino acids. V was pared by 7 bases and J by 5 bases, with 6 bases of the junction left unmatched. The V gene's germline CDR1 is SGHDT and CDR2 YYEEEE. The CDR3 loop reads CASALAGVHNEQFF. CDR3 sequence (DNA): TGTGCCAGCGCGCTAGCGGGGGTCCACAATGAGCAGTTCTTC.

The chain is built from TRBV7-9 and TRBJ2-7; D gene unclear. Deletions cut 3 bases from V and 4 bases from J, with 10 bases between. The CDR3 runs 13 residues. Germline CDR1 is SEHNR and CDR2 is FQNEAQ (reference sequence). As DNA, the CDR3 is TGTGCCAGCAGCTTCTCCAGCCAGTACGAGCAGTACTTC. Translating gives CASSFSSQYEQYF.

The J gene is TRBJ2-5, the V gene TRBV7-2, with 9 bases that match TRBD2. J lost 2 bases, V lost 3 bases, and 1 base had no gene match. CDR1 and CDR2 (germline): SGHTA, FQGNSA. The CDR3 consists of 14 residues. As DNA, the CDR3 is TGTGCCAGCAGCTTTCTAGCGGGGCAAGAGACCCAGTACTTC. Its translation is CASSFLAGQETQYF.

Only a few counts were recorded for this clone. The J gene is TRBJ2-3, the V gene TRBV7-9; TRBD1 might be the D (6 bases). The CDR3 length is 15 residues. V was clipped by 3 bases and J by 2 bases, with 12 bases between them. Germline CDR1 is SEHNR and CDR2 is FQNEAQ (reference sequence). The CDR3 sequence is CASSFRRDTTDTQYF. CDR3 nucleotide sequence: TGTGCCAGCAGCTTTCGAAGGGACACCACAGATACGCAGTATTTT.

This chain uses TRBV29-1 with TRBJ2-3; D not resolved. The germline gives CDR1 SQVTM, CDR2 ANQGSEA. The V end lost 6 bases, the J end lost 2 bases, and 18 bases lay between the germline ends. This CDR3 comprises 15 residues. The CDR3 region has the DNA TGCAGCGTCACTCTGGCAGGACGAGACACAGATACGCAGTATTTT. Amino acid sequence: CSVTLAGRDTDTQYF.

In its sample, this clone is medium-sized. The rearrangement joins TRBV7-8 to TRBJ2-7; possible D gene TRBD2, 5 bases. The CDR3 runs 15 residues. Per germline, CDR1 SGHVS and CDR2 FQNEAQ. Trimming pared 5 bases from V and 7 bases from J, leaving 21 bases between. DNA of the CDR3: TGTGCCAGCAGCCCGAGGGAAGGTAGGGCTATGGAGCAGTACTTC. Protein sequence: CASSPREGRAMEQYF.

This clone was observed a few times. V and J are TRBV7-3 and TRBJ1-2; 8 bases fit TRBD1. The CDR3 extends over 15 amino acids. Germline assignment: CDR1 SGHTA and CDR2 FQGTGA. V gave up 2 bases and J gave up 6 bases; unmatched junction bases: 8. The CDR3 DNA reads TGTGCCAGCAGCTTAGGCCAGGGGGCATGGGATGGCTACACCTTC. This sequence encodes CASSLGQGAWDGYTF.

The gene calls are TRBV6-1 and TRBJ1-3; D gene ambiguous. Germline V lookup: CDR1 MNHNS, CDR2 SASEGT. The CDR3 is made up of 13 amino acids. Deletions cut 5 bases from V and 3 bases from J, with 8 bases between. The CDR3 DNA sequence: TGTGCCAGCAGTCAATCGGGTGGAAACACCATATATTTT. Translating gives CASSQSGGNTIYF.

V and J are TRBV9 and TRBJ1-2; the D gene is possibly TRBD1 (5 bases). There are 14 residues in the CDR3. The V end lost 4 bases, the J end lost 8 bases, and 18 bases lay between the germline ends. Germline-derived CDR1 and CDR2 are SGDLS and YYNGEE. CDR3 amino acids: CASSYSDGRGGYTF. The DNA of the CDR3 is TGTGCCAGCAGCTATTCAGACGGCCGGGGGGGCTACACCTTC.

This clone was seen a single time. This rearrangement joins TRBV15 to TRBJ2-7; TRBD1 matches at 10 bases. CDR1 is LNHNV and CDR2 is YYDKDF in the germline V gene (reference sequence). After removal of 2 bases from V and 2 bases from J, the junction contained 6 bases not matched to a gene. The CDR3 loop spans 16 amino acids. In DNA form, the CDR3 reads TGTGCCACCAGCAGACGTCCGGGACAGGGGACCTACGAGCAGTACTTC. Translated, it gives CATSRRPGQGTYEQYF.

This sequence joins TRBV6-1 and TRBJ1-5, with TRBD1 matching 9 bases. The CDR3 sequence is 13 residues long. J was trimmed by 8 bases and V by 6 bases; bases with no gene match: 5. CDR1 and CDR2 from the germline V gene are MNHNS and SASEGT. CDR3 protein: CASRQGAWEPQHF. The CDR3 bases are TGTGCCAGCAGACAGGGGGCCTGGGAGCCCCAGCATTTT.

The V call is TRBV29-1, the J call TRBJ1-2; 8 bases are a match to TRBD1. V lost 4 bases to trimming and J lost 7 bases; unmatched junction nucleotides: 11. CDR1 SQVTM and CDR2 ANQGSEA come from the germline V gene. The CDR3 is 14 amino acids. CDR3 in DNA: TGCAGCGTTGCCGGACAGGGTCTAGTACGTGGCTACACCTTC. Translated, it gives CSVAGQGLVRGYTF. Complete variable domain (other parts from reference TRBV29-1 and TRBJ1-2): SAVISQKPSRDICQRGTSLTIQCQVDSQVTMMFWYRQQPGQSLTLIATANQGSEATYESGFVIDKFPISRPNLTFSTLTVSNMSPEDSSIYLCSVAGQGLVRGYTFGSGTRLTVV.

The chain is built from TRBV30 and TRBJ1-1; D gene ambiguous. V lost 0 bases, J lost 10 bases, and 15 bases lay in between. The CDR3 totals 13 residues. The germline V gene has CDR1 GTSNPN and CDR2 SVGIG (reference sequence). The CDR3 coding sequence is TGTGCCTGGAGTGTAAACGTATGGGCGCGAGCTTTCTTT. Its translation: CAWSVNVWARAFF. Based on the CDR3 plus reference TRBV30 and TRBJ1-1, the full variable domain is SQTIHQWPATLVQPVGSPLSLECTVEGTSNPNLYWYRQAAGRGLQLLFYSVGIGQISSEVPQNLSASRPQDRQFILSSKKLLLSDSGFYLCAWSVNVWARAFFGQGTRLTVV.